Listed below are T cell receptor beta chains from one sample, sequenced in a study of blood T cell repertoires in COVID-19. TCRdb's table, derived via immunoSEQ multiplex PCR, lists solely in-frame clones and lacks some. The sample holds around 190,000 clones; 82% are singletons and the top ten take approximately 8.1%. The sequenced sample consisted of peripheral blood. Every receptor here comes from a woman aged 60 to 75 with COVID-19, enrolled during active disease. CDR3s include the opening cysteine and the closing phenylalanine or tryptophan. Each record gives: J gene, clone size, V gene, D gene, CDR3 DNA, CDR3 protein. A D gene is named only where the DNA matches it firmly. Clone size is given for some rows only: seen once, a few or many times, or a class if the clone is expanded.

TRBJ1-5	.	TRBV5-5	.	TGTGCCAGCAGCTTGGACAGCTATAGCAATCAGCCCCAGCATTTT	CASSLDSYSNQPQHF
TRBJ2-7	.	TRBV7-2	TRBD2	TGTGCCAGCAGCTTAGCGGGGGGGACGACCTACGAGCAGTACTTC	CASSLAGGTTYEQYF
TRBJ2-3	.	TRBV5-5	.	TGTGCCAGCAGCTTTGCGGGGGCGGACACAGATACGCAGTATTTT	CASSFAGADTDTQYF
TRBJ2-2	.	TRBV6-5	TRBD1	TGTGCCAGCAAAGTAAGACAGGGAATCACCGGGGAGCTGTTTTTT	CASKVRQGITGELFF
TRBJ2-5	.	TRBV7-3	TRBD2	TGTGCCAGCAGCTTAAGGGCCCCGGCGGGGGGGCCGAAGTTGGAAGAGACCCAGTACTTC	CASSLRAPAGGPKLEETQYF
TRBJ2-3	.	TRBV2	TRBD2	TGTGCCGGTACAGCGGGGGGTAACATCGATACGCAGTATTTT	CAGTAGGNIDTQYF
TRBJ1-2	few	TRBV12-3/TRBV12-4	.	TGTGCCAGCAGTTTAACAGGGTCGATCGGCTACACCTTC	CASSLTGSIGYTF
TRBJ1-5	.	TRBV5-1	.	TGCGCCAGCAGCTTCGGGGTATCGAGCAATCAGCCCCAGCATTTT	CASSFGVSSNQPQHF
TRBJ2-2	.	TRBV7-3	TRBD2	TGTGCCAGCAGCCCCCGTAGCGGGGTTAGGACCGGGGAGCTGTTTTTT	CASSPRSGVRTGELFF
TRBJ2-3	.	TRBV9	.	TGTGCCAGCAGCGCCCTTGGGGCTCAAGATACGCAGTATTTT	CASSALGAQDTQYF